This is a list of T cell receptor beta chains from one sample in a study of cytomegalovirus exposure and HLA in healthy donors. The protocol was immunoSEQ multiplex PCR, while the TCRdb copy is restricted to in-frame clones and leaves out a portion. Of approximately 220,000 clones listed, about 74% are singletons. The sequenced sample was PBMCs. These TCRs come from a man in his forties in good health and CMV-seronegative. The CDR3 runs from the conserved cysteine through the conserved F or W. Fields, in order: J gene, clone size, D gene, V gene, CDR3 protein, CDR3 DNA. The D gene is left open where the match is weak. Only part of the rows carry a size: once, few, many, or a class if the clone is expanded.

j_call: TRBJ1-1
clone_size: NA
d_call: NA
v_call: TRBV11-2
cdr3_aa: CASSLVDRNTEAFF
cdr3_nt: TGTGCCAGCAGCTTAGTCGACAGGAACACTGAAGCTTTCTTT

j_call: TRBJ1-5
clone_size: NA
d_call: NA
v_call: TRBV6-1
cdr3_aa: CASSAVPGSNQPQHF
cdr3_nt: TGTGCCAGCAGTGCTGTCCCGGGGAGCAATCAGCCCCAGCATTTT

j_call: TRBJ1-2
clone_size: once
d_call: NA
v_call: TRBV5-1
cdr3_aa: CASSFREGGYTF
cdr3_nt: TGCGCCAGCAGCTTCCGGGAAGGAGGCTACACCTTC

j_call: TRBJ1-2
clone_size: NA
d_call: TRBD1
v_call: TRBV6-5
cdr3_aa: CASSGNRGFSGYTF
cdr3_nt: TGTGCCAGCAGTGGAAACAGGGGATTCTCTGGCTACACCTTC

j_call: TRBJ2-1
clone_size: NA
d_call: TRBD1
v_call: TRBV10-3
cdr3_aa: CAIRDETGAGDNEQFF
cdr3_nt: TGTGCCATCAGGGACGAGACAGGGGCAGGGGACAATGAGCAGTTCTTC

j_call: TRBJ1-1
clone_size: NA
d_call: TRBD1
v_call: TRBV18
cdr3_aa: CASSPSGGRAFF
cdr3_nt: TGTGCCAGCTCACCGTCAGGGGGCAGGGCTTTCTTT

j_call: TRBJ2-1
clone_size: NA
d_call: TRBD2
v_call: TRBV9
cdr3_aa: CASRGTSGDNEQFF
cdr3_nt: TGTGCCAGCCGAGGGACTAGCGGGGACAATGAGCAGTTCTTC

j_call: TRBJ2-7
clone_size: NA
d_call: TRBD1
v_call: TRBV5-1
cdr3_aa: CASSSTGTGTYEQYF
cdr3_nt: TGCGCCAGCAGCTCTACCGGGACAGGGACCTACGAGCAGTACTTC

j_call: TRBJ2-2
clone_size: NA
d_call: TRBD1
v_call: TRBV6-5
cdr3_aa: CASSYWGQGSGELFF
cdr3_nt: TGTGCCAGCAGTTACTGGGGACAGGGGTCCGGGGAGCTGTTTTTT

j_call: TRBJ2-7
clone_size: few
d_call: TRBD2
v_call: TRBV6-5
cdr3_aa: CASSYTGTSNREQYF
cdr3_nt: TGTGCCAGCAGTTATACCGGGACTAGCAATCGCGAGCAGTACTTC

j_call: TRBJ1-5
clone_size: NA
d_call: NA
v_call: TRBV6-1
cdr3_aa: CASSEAPGGNQPQHF
cdr3_nt: TGTGCCAGCAGTGAAGCGCCGGGGGGGAATCAGCCCCAGCATTTT

j_call: TRBJ2-7
clone_size: NA
d_call: NA
v_call: TRBV20-1
cdr3_aa: CSARADHEQYF
cdr3_nt: TGCAGTGCCAGGGCCGACCACGAGCAGTACTTC

j_call: TRBJ1-1
clone_size: few
d_call: NA
v_call: TRBV19
cdr3_aa: CASSIVTGFEAFF
cdr3_nt: TGTGCCAGTAGTATAGTCACGGGATTTGAAGCTTTCTTT

j_call: TRBJ1-2
clone_size: NA
d_call: TRBD1
v_call: TRBV27
cdr3_aa: CASSTRQGRDGYTF
cdr3_nt: TGTGCCAGCAGTACACGACAGGGCCGAGATGGCTACACCTTC

j_call: TRBJ1-1
clone_size: NA
d_call: TRBD1
v_call: TRBV19
cdr3_aa: CASSIDRGWLAFF
cdr3_nt: TGTGCCAGTAGCATTGACAGGGGTTGGTTAGCTTTCTTT

j_call: TRBJ1-5
clone_size: few
d_call: TRBD1
v_call: TRBV7-2
cdr3_aa: CASSRTGVGFQPQHF
cdr3_nt: TGTGCCAGCAGCCGGACAGGGGTTGGCTTTCAGCCCCAGCATTTT

j_call: TRBJ1-6
clone_size: NA
d_call: NA
v_call: TRBV7-9
cdr3_aa: CASSPGQINSPLHF
cdr3_nt: TGTGCCAGCAGTCCGGGACAAATTAATTCCCCCCTCCACTTT

j_call: TRBJ2-7
clone_size: NA
d_call: NA
v_call: TRBV28
cdr3_aa: CASSLGGAGRLYEQYF
cdr3_nt: TGTGCCAGCAGTTTAGGAGGGGCAGGTCGGCTTTACGAGCAGTACTTC

j_call: TRBJ1-1
clone_size: NA
d_call: TRBD1
v_call: TRBV6-1
cdr3_aa: CASSAQLGQMNTEAFF
cdr3_nt: TGTGCCAGCAGTGCCCAATTGGGACAGATGAACACTGAAGCTTTCTTT

j_call: TRBJ2-5
clone_size: NA
d_call: TRBD1
v_call: TRBV5-1
cdr3_aa: CASSLTGAAGETQYF
cdr3_nt: TGCGCCAGCAGCCTGACAGGGGCAGCAGGGGAGACCCAGTACTTC

j_call: TRBJ2-1
clone_size: few
d_call: NA
v_call: TRBV5-6
cdr3_aa: CASCWAGGDEQFF
cdr3_nt: TGTGCCAGCTGCTGGGCTGGGGGCGATGAGCAGTTCTTC

j_call: TRBJ2-7
clone_size: NA
d_call: NA
v_call: TRBV9
cdr3_aa: CASSVGHRDTHEQYF
cdr3_nt: TGTGCCAGCAGCGTGGGTCACAGGGATACCCACGAGCAGTACTTC

j_call: TRBJ1-1
clone_size: NA
d_call: NA
v_call: TRBV6-5
cdr3_aa: CASSPPGGRGTEAFF
cdr3_nt: TGTGCCAGCAGTCCCCCGGGGGGAAGGGGCACTGAAGCTTTCTTT

j_call: TRBJ2-4
clone_size: NA
d_call: TRBD2
v_call: TRBV4-2
cdr3_aa: CASSQGLAGGRLGKNIQYF
cdr3_nt: TGTGCCAGCAGCCAGGGACTAGCGGGGGGGCGATTGGGCAAAAACATTCAGTACTTC

j_call: TRBJ1-1
clone_size: NA
d_call: TRBD1
v_call: TRBV18
cdr3_aa: CASSTTGLDTEAFF
cdr3_nt: TGTGCCAGCTCAACGACAGGGTTGGACACTGAAGCTTTCTTT

j_call: TRBJ1-1
clone_size: NA
d_call: NA
v_call: TRBV7-2
cdr3_aa: CASSPTLRQTANTEAFF
cdr3_nt: TGTGCCAGCAGCCCAACCCTACGGCAGACTGCGAACACTGAAGCTTTCTTT

j_call: TRBJ1-3
clone_size: NA
d_call: NA
v_call: TRBV2
cdr3_aa: CASSAQGGGNTIYF
cdr3_nt: TGTGCCAGCAGTGCGCAGGGCGGTGGAAACACCATATATTTT

j_call: TRBJ2-7
clone_size: NA
d_call: TRBD2
v_call: TRBV11-2
cdr3_aa: CASSFTPAGVIEGEQYF
cdr3_nt: TGTGCCAGCAGCTTTACCCCAGCGGGGGTAATCGAGGGGGAGCAGTACTTC

j_call: TRBJ2-7
clone_size: NA
d_call: NA
v_call: TRBV2
cdr3_aa: CASTEEKYEQYF
cdr3_nt: TGTGCCAGCACCGAGGAAAAGTACGAGCAGTACTTC

j_call: TRBJ2-2
clone_size: NA
d_call: TRBD2
v_call: TRBV2
cdr3_aa: CASSEGGSGAGGELFF
cdr3_nt: TGTGCCAGCAGTGAAGGTGGTAGCGGGGCGGGCGGGGAGCTGTTTTTT

j_call: TRBJ2-7
clone_size: NA
d_call: TRBD2
v_call: TRBV2
cdr3_aa: CASSQALAGHYEQYF
cdr3_nt: TGTGCCAGCAGTCAAGCGTTAGCGGGACATTACGAGCAGTACTTC

j_call: TRBJ2-1
clone_size: once
d_call: TRBD2
v_call: TRBV9
cdr3_aa: CASSVETSAHNEQFF
cdr3_nt: TGTGCCAGCAGCGTAGAGACTAGCGCCCACAATGAGCAGTTCTTC

j_call: TRBJ1-5
clone_size: NA
d_call: NA
v_call: TRBV7-2
cdr3_aa: CASSLEGPGSNQPQHF
cdr3_nt: TGTGCCAGCAGCTTAGAAGGTCCGGGGAGTAATCAGCCCCAGCATTTT

j_call: TRBJ2-7
clone_size: NA
d_call: TRBD1
v_call: TRBV18
cdr3_aa: CASSLPGTGADEQYF
cdr3_nt: TGTGCCAGCTCATTACCCGGGACAGGGGCAGACGAGCAGTACTTC

j_call: TRBJ2-2
clone_size: NA
d_call: NA
v_call: TRBV27
cdr3_aa: CASSLQGDTGELFF
cdr3_nt: TGTGCCAGCAGCCTCCAGGGCGACACCGGGGAGCTGTTTTTT

j_call: TRBJ2-7
clone_size: few
d_call: TRBD2
v_call: TRBV14
cdr3_aa: CASSQGRGAREQYF
cdr3_nt: TGTGCCAGCAGCCAAGGGCGGGGGGCGCGCGAGCAGTACTTC